One sample yielded the 12 T cell receptor beta chains listed below, sequenced in a study of PD-1 blockade in classical Hodgkin lymphoma. TCRdb's copy holds only in-frame clones and misses some; the assay was immunoSEQ multiplex PCR. The sample holds 25,000 to 35,000 clones, approximately 85% seen once. Following autologous stem cell transplantation, relapse occurred in every patient, and exposure to brentuximab vedotin varied. With magnetic negative selection, CD4+ T cells were purified from PBMCs that had been thawed. Material: CD4+ T cells from blood, obtained at baseline. These receptors were collected from a human donor with classical Hodgkin lymphoma.

This clone showed up just a few times. The rearrangement joins TRBV29-1 to TRBJ1-2; D remains ambiguous. CDR1 and CDR2 from the germline V gene are SQVTM and ANQGSEA. Trimming pared 4 bases from V and 5 bases from J, leaving 11 bases between. The CDR3 is 12 amino acids. The CDR3 is CSVVVLGYGYTF. The CDR3 bases are TGCAGCGTTGTCGTCTTAGGATATGGCTACACCTTC.

The gene calls are TRBV5-1 and TRBJ2-2, with 8 positions matching TRBD2. V trimming: 0 bases; J trimming: 7 bases; junction bases outside the gene matches: 8. Germline CDR1 and CDR2: SGHRS and YFSETQ. This CDR3 contains 16 residues. CDR3 bases: TGCGCCAGCAGCTTGGTGGTAGCGGGGCCCAACGGGGAGCTGTTTTTT. Translation gives CASSLVVAGPNGELFF.

The CDR3, as DNA: TGTGCCAGCAGAGGAACAGGGGCGAGCTCCTACGAGCAGTACTTC. Translated: CASRGTGASSYEQYF. V and J are TRBV6-1 and TRBJ2-7; TRBD1 agrees at 7 bases. Losses at the gene ends were 6 bases for V and 0 bases for J; bases not matched to a gene: 8. CDR1 and CDR2 from the germline V gene are MNHNS and SASEGT. CDR3 length: 15 amino acids.

This rearrangement joins TRBV6-1 to TRBJ2-2, with a tentative D call TRBD2 (6 bases). The CDR3 is made up of 15 amino acids. The V gene's germline CDR1 is MNHNS and CDR2 SASEGT. Trimming pared 6 bases from V and 3 bases from J, leaving 14 bases between. The CDR3 DNA sequence: TGTGCCAGCAGATTAGCGGTTTCTGACACCGGGGAGCTGTTTTTT. It encodes CASRLAVSDTGELFF.

The gene calls are TRBV11-2 and TRBJ2-5, with 8 bases identical to TRBD2. Trimming removed 2 bases from V and 5 bases from J; junction bases left unmatched: 10. The CDR3 has 16 residues. CDR1 is SGHAT and CDR2 is FQNNGV in the germline V gene. The CDR3 DNA reads TGTGCCAGCAGCTTACTAATACTAGCGGAGGGGGAGACCCAGTACTTC. It codes for CASSLLILAEGETQYF. The complete variable domain, with remaining parts taken from reference TRBV11-2 and TRBJ2-5, reads EAGVAQSPRYKIIEKRQSVAFWCNPISGHATLYWYQQILGQGPKLLIQFQNNGVVDDSQLPKDRFSAERLKGVDSTLKIQPAKLEDSAVYLCASSLLILAEGETQYFGPGTRLLVL.

The V gene is TRBV7-2, the J gene TRBJ2-3, with TRBD2 identical over 11 bases. The germline V gene has CDR1 SGHTA and CDR2 FQGNSA. Germline trimming cut 1 base from V and 6 bases from J; bases unmatched to any gene: 3. This CDR3 is 15 amino acids long. The CDR3 nucleotides read TGTGCCAGCAGCTTAGTAGCGGGAGGGCGGGATACGCAGTATTTT. Amino acid sequence: CASSLVAGGRDTQYF.

This chain joins TRBV27 and TRBJ1-3, with D maybe TRBD1 (6 bases). The CDR3 runs 14 residues. V lost 3 bases to trimming and J lost 4 bases, with 10 bases between them. CDR1 is MNHEY and CDR2 is SMNVEV in the germline V gene (reference sequence). The CDR3 spells CASSFGGQGNTIYF. CDR3 in DNA: TGTGCCAGCAGTTTTGGGGGCCAGGGAAACACCATATATTTT.

The chain has TRBV5-4 and TRBJ1-1; TRBD1 might be the D (6 bases). This CDR3 has 19 amino acids. Germline V lookup: CDR1 SGHNT, CDR2 YYREEE (reference sequence). V lost 4 bases and J 7 bases, leaving 32 bases between the germline ends. In DNA form, the CDR3 reads TGTGCCAGCAGCGGGGGCCTGGAGGGGGGAAATGAAGAGGCCGGTGAAGCTTTCTTT. Translating it yields CASSGGLEGGNEEAGEAFF.

The chain is built from TRBV4-1 and TRBJ2-1; 9 nucleotides line up with TRBD2. Germline CDR1 MGHRA, CDR2 YSYEKL. The V and J ends lost 0 bases and 7 bases, in that order; junction bases with no gene match: 10. The CDR3 length is 17 residues. In nucleotides, the CDR3 is TGCGCCAGCAGCCAAGAAGGGGCGGGAGGGCCGCGGAATGAGCAGTTCTTC. Amino acids: CASSQEGAGGPRNEQFF.

This clone turned up a few times. The chain uses TRBV5-6 and TRBJ1-1; 9 bases agree with TRBD1. The CDR3 extends over 14 amino acids. The V and J ends lost 3 bases and 4 bases, in that order; junction bases with no gene match: 4. Germline CDR1 and CDR2: SGHDT and YYEEEE. CDR3 residues: CASSYRGQGTEAFF. For the CDR3, the DNA is TGTGCCAGCAGCTACAGGGGGCAGGGCACTGAAGCTTTCTTT.

The J gene is TRBJ2-2, the V gene TRBV6-5; no clear D. Trimming took off 6 bases at V and 7 bases at J, with 15 bases between the two ends. The CDR3 has 14 amino acids. Germline-derived CDR1 and CDR2 are MNHEY and SVGAGI. CDR3 in DNA: TGTGCCAGCAGCCATGACCTTAAGCTCGGGGAGCTGTTTTTT. It encodes CASSHDLKLGELFF.

The chain carries TRBV27 and TRBJ2-1, with 13 bases matching TRBD2. This CDR3 has 17 amino acids. The V and J ends lost 7 bases and 9 bases, in that order; junction bases with no gene match: 15. The V gene's germline CDR1 is MNHEY and CDR2 SMNVEV (reference sequence). Written as DNA, the CDR3 is TGTGCCAGCATCTCACTCCCGGGACTAGCGGGAATGGGTGAGCAGTTCTTC. Translation gives CASISLPGLAGMGEQFF.